A selection of T cell receptor beta chains follows, all from one sample in a study of blood T cell repertoires in COVID-19. The method was immunoSEQ multiplex PCR; TCRdb's version includes in-frame clones alone and lacks a portion of them. The sample records about 160,000 clones, roughly 89% being singletons. The sample consisted of peripheral blood. The origin of the receptors is a woman between 55 and 75 years old who had recovered from COVID-19. Each CDR3 is given with its conserved first and last residue. D genes are given only for firm matches. Only part of the rows carry a size: once, few, many, or a class if the clone is expanded.

j_call | v_call | d_call | clone_size | cdr3_length | cdr3_aa | cdr3_nt
TRBJ2-3 | TRBV4-3 | NA | once | 14 | CASSQVALSDTQYF | TGCGCCAGCAGCCAAGTAGCATTATCAGATACGCAGTATTTT
TRBJ2-5 | TRBV5-1 | NA | NA | 15 | CASNSLGQAQETQYF | TGCGCCAGCAACTCCCTCGGACAAGCCCAAGAGACCCAGTACTTC
TRBJ2-1 | TRBV7-9 | TRBD2 | NA | 15 | CASGGGESSYNEQFF | TGTGCCAGCGGGGGGGGAGAAAGCTCCTACAATGAGCAGTTCTTC
TRBJ2-3 | TRBV3-1/TRBV3-2 | TRBD1 | NA | 13 | CASSRQGPDTQYF | TGTGCCAGCAGTCGACAGGGACCAGATACGCAGTATTTT
TRBJ2-5 | TRBV7-6 | TRBD2 | few | 16 | CASSWTSGGYQETQYF | TGTGCCAGCAGCTGGACTAGCGGGGGTTACCAAGAGACCCAGTACTTC
TRBJ1-5 | TRBV3-1/TRBV3-2 | TRBD1 | once | 14 | CASSPGQGNQPQHF | TGTGCCAGCAGCCCGGGACAGGGGAACCAGCCCCAGCATTTT
TRBJ2-5 | TRBV7-7 | TRBD2 | NA | 16 | CASSLGRAGGQETQYF | TGTGCTAGCAGCTTAGGTCGAGCGGGGGGACAAGAGACCCAGTACTTC
TRBJ2-2 | TRBV7-8 | TRBD2 | NA | 14 | CASSPGGGTGELFF | TGTGCCAGCAGCCCAGGCGGGGGCACCGGGGAGCTGTTTTTT
TRBJ2-7 | TRBV25-1 | TRBD1 | NA | 14 | CASSELGQGPEQYF | TGTGCCAGCAGTGAACTGGGACAGGGGCCCGAGCAGTACTTC
TRBJ2-7 | TRBV11-2 | NA | NA | 16 | CASSEGIGQRLYEQYF | TGTGCCAGCAGCGAGGGAATTGGACAGAGGCTCTACGAGCAGTACTTC
TRBJ2-5 | TRBV5-1 | NA | once | 14 | CASSLENLATGQYF | TGCGCCAGCAGCTTGGAAAATTTGGCGACAGGCCAGTACTTC
TRBJ1-5 | TRBV2 | TRBD1 | NA | 13 | CASRQGSDQPQHF | TGTGCCAGTAGACAGGGGAGTGATCAGCCCCAGCATTTT
TRBJ2-5 | TRBV5-4 | TRBD1 | NA | 14 | CASSSTGGTETQYF | TGTGCCAGCAGCTCGACAGGGGGCACGGAGACCCAGTACTTC
TRBJ2-3 | TRBV4-3 | TRBD2 | NA | 18 | CASSPLPPSGMNTDTQYF | TGCGCCAGCAGCCCGCTACCACCTAGCGGAATGAACACAGATACGCAGTATTTT
TRBJ2-5 | TRBV7-9 | NA | NA | 12 | CASAMPGETQYF | TGTGCCAGCGCTATGCCAGGAGAGACCCAGTACTTC
TRBJ1-1 | TRBV5-4 | NA | NA | 15 | CASSLAGSALLGAFF | TGTGCCAGCAGCTTGGCAGGGTCTGCGCTCCTGGGAGCTTTCTTT
TRBJ2-3 | TRBV28 | NA | NA | 15 | CASSLYGQDKGTQYF | TGTGCCAGCAGTTTGTATGGACAAGACAAGGGTACGCAGTATTTT
TRBJ1-5 | TRBV6-2/TRBV6-3 | TRBD1 | once | 16 | CASSSGQHYSNQPQHF | TGTGCCAGCAGTTCGGGACAGCACTATAGCAATCAGCCCCAGCATTTT
TRBJ2-7 | TRBV11-3 | NA | NA | 13 | CASSPYPGNEQYF | TGTGCCAGCAGCCCATATCCAGGGAATGAGCAGTACTTC
TRBJ1-2 | TRBV3-1/TRBV3-2 | TRBD1 | NA | 15 | CASSPQTGSIYGYTF | TGTGCCAGCAGCCCGCAGACAGGGTCAATCTATGGCTACACCTTC
TRBJ1-1 | TRBV5-3 | NA | NA | 15 | CARSLACSENTEAFF | TGTGCCAGAAGCTTGGCATGTTCAGAGAACACTGAAGCTTTCTTT
TRBJ1-2 | TRBV10-3 | NA | NA | 15 | CAISEGPSGHYGYTF | TGTGCCATCAGTGAGGGGCCTTCAGGCCACTATGGCTACACCTTC
TRBJ2-2 | TRBV4-2 | NA | NA | 16 | CASSPRELVGTGELFF | TGTGCCAGCAGCCCACGGGAACTAGTTGGCACCGGGGAGCTGTTTTTT
TRBJ2-5 | TRBV5-4 | NA | NA | 14 | CASSPLAGAETQYF | TGTGCCAGCAGCCCTCTGGCGGGGGCAGAGACCCAGTACTTC
TRBJ2-5 | TRBV7-6 | NA | NA | 13 | CASSPLEQETQYF | TGTGCCAGCAGCCCGTTGGAGCAAGAGACCCAGTACTTC
TRBJ2-2 | TRBV7-9 | NA | NA | 11 | CASSLYGELFF | TGTGCCAGCAGCTTATACGGGGAGCTGTTTTTT
TRBJ2-1 | TRBV24-1 | TRBD1 | NA | 14 | CATTDRGGYNEQFF | TGTGCCACGACGGACAGGGGCGGATACAATGAGCAGTTCTTC
TRBJ1-3 | TRBV28 | NA | once | 14 | CASSSGQTGNTIYF | TGTGCCAGCAGTTCGGGACAAACTGGAAACACCATATATTTT
TRBJ2-2 | TRBV19 | TRBD2 | NA | 17 | CASSPSGGFRSVGELFF | TGTGCCAGTAGTCCTAGCGGGGGATTTCGTTCCGTCGGGGAGCTGTTTTTT
TRBJ1-3 | TRBV9 | TRBD1 | NA | 16 | CASSPGQGRYGNTIYF | TGTGCCAGCAGCCCGGGACAGGGGAGATACGGAAACACCATATATTTT
TRBJ2-3 | TRBV28 | TRBD2 | NA | 14 | CASSLRGGPDTQYF | TGTGCCAGCAGTCTGCGGGGGGGGCCAGATACGCAGTATTTT
TRBJ2-2 | TRBV5-6 | NA | few | 16 | CASSYLQGLSAGELFF | TGTGCCAGCAGCTACCTACAGGGTTTGTCGGCCGGGGAGCTGTTTTTT
TRBJ2-1 | TRBV7-8 | NA | NA | 16 | CASSLRGTSSYNEQFF | TGTGCCAGCAGCTTAAGGGGCACCAGCTCCTACAATGAGCAGTTCTTC
TRBJ2-3 | TRBV28 | NA | once | 13 | CASSGSSTDTQYF | TGTGCCAGCAGTGGCTCTAGCACAGATACGCAGTATTTT
TRBJ1-2 | TRBV28 | TRBD1 | NA | 15 | CASSSDRGENYGYTF | TGTGCCAGCAGTTCAGACAGGGGGGAAAACTATGGCTACACCTTC
TRBJ2-3 | TRBV24-1 | NA | NA | 12 | CATSTPLSTQYF | TGTGCCACCAGTACACCCCTTTCTACGCAGTATTTT
TRBJ2-1 | TRBV7-3 | NA | NA | 15 | CASSPTGGSYNEQFF | TGTGCCAGCAGCCCGACAGGTGGTTCCTACAATGAGCAGTTCTTC
TRBJ1-3 | TRBV4-1 | TRBD1 | NA | 15 | CASSQQGAVGNTIYF | TGCGCCAGCAGCCAACAGGGGGCCGTTGGAAACACCATATATTTT
TRBJ2-7 | TRBV6-1 | TRBD1 | NA | 15 | CASSEQGVNLYEQYF | TGTGCCAGCAGTGAACAGGGGGTTAATCTCTACGAGCAGTACTTC
TRBJ1-2 | TRBV18 | NA | NA | 14 | CASSAIGVNYGYTF | TGTGCCAGCTCGGCCATCGGGGTCAACTATGGCTACACCTTC
TRBJ2-7 | TRBV5-1 | NA | NA | 13 | CASSLGGGERKYF | TGCGCCAGCAGCTTGGGGGGTGGGGAGAGGAAGTACTTC
TRBJ2-3 | TRBV4-2 | TRBD2 | NA | 18 | CASSQEQAGTSGVDTQYF | TGTGCCAGCAGCCAAGAGCAGGCCGGGACTAGCGGGGTTGATACGCAGTATTTT
TRBJ2-1 | TRBV19 | TRBD1 | NA | 15 | CASTPWDRGHNEQFF | TGTGCCAGTACCCCTTGGGACAGGGGTCACAATGAGCAGTTCTTC
TRBJ1-1 | TRBV19 | TRBD1 | NA | 16 | CASSIMAGGSNTEAFF | TGTGCCAGTAGTATTATGGCAGGGGGATCGAACACTGAAGCTTTCTTT
TRBJ1-6 | TRBV4-3 | NA | many | 13 | CASSQERRSPLHF | TGCGCCAGCAGCCAAGAGAGGCGCTCACCCCTCCACTTT
TRBJ2-1 | TRBV15 | NA | once | 14 | CATSSGQLYNEQFF | TGTGCCACCAGCAGCGGACAGCTTTACAATGAGCAGTTCTTC
TRBJ2-2 | TRBV11-2 | TRBD1 | NA | 16 | CASSHGQARNTGELFF | TGTGCCAGCAGCCACGGACAGGCGAGGAACACCGGGGAGCTGTTTTTT